This T cell receptor beta chain appears in the sequencing data of a study of OX40 agonist ivuxolimab in advanced cancers. Study-wide results and caveats: On average, CD8+ T cells showed a greater number of expanded clones than CD4+.

CDR3 length: 15 residues. J gave up 5 bases and V 3 bases, and 9 bases lay outside the gene matches. The germline CDR1 and CDR2 sequences are SGDLS and YYNGEE. Enrollment shut out patients with autoimmune disease history or systemic immunosuppression. As concerns this clone: Its target is not known.

Assay: immunoSEQ multiplex PCR; the TCRdb copy retains only in-frame clones and omits some. The table includes under 85,000 clones, about 85% detected once. The sample was CD4+ or CD8+ T cells sorted from blood, taken in a trial of the OX40 agonist ivuxolimab. This TCR was sampled from an adult with an advanced solid tumor such as melanoma, head and neck, liver or kidney cancer. The rearrangement links TRBV9 to TRBJ1-1; 8 bases are a match to TRBD1. The CDR3 here is CASSGSPDRATEAFF. DNA of the CDR3: TGTGCCAGCAGCGGAAGCCCGGACAGGGCAACTGAAGCTTTCTTT.